This T cell receptor (beta chain) was sequenced in a study of cytomegalovirus exposure and HLA in healthy donors. Study context: Unique TCRs numbering some 77 million, obtained from HLA-typed donors, made up an early data release. General study points: Previous analysis showed most TCR beta V segments were productive about 87% or about 30% of the time. For TCR beta chains, V- and J-gene trimming was later linked to a missense DCLRE1C variant. Reported results showed that the classifier diagnosed cytomegalovirus status with high specificity and sensitivity.

Germline CDR1 SGHRS, CDR2 YFSETQ. This CDR3 comprises 15 residues. V dropped 6 bases and J dropped 0 bases, with 15 bases sitting between them. As to this clone: Antigen specificity is unknown.

Primers: 60 Vbeta forward and 13 Jbeta reverse. This table comes from immunoSEQ multiplex PCR, and its TCRdb copy is limited to in-frame clones, with some not included. The sample records some 140,000 clones, over 70% being singletons. This chain connects TRBV5-1 to TRBJ1-1; possibly TRBD1 for D (6 bases). The sequencing sample was made of PBMCs. This receptor was obtained from a man aged 30 to 45 in good health and CMV-seronegative. As DNA, the CDR3 is TGCGCCAGCACCTCAGGGACATTCATGAACACTGAAGCTTTCTTT. This gives the protein CASTSGTFMNTEAFF.